The table lists the clone carrying this T cell receptor beta chain with a count of one. These data originate in a study of T-cell memory formation after mild COVID-19. CDR1 and CDR2 from the germline V gene are SGHTA and FQGNSA. This CDR3 comprises 13 residues. V lost 4 bases and J 4 bases, leaving 11 bases between the germline ends. TCRdb called the 5' RACE reads again in MiXCR, with one record for every CDR3 protein. The table shows around 400,000 distinct CDR3 sequences, with roughly a quarter occurring only once. The sequencing input was PBMCs or a T cell subset sorted from them (not recorded which). The gene calls are TRBV7-2 and TRBJ2-7, with D uncertain. This sequence was found in an adult woman who had mild COVID-19 (a few samples of this study predate the infection). Cell type and time point are not known. The CDR3 loop is CASSSLPGYEQYF. CDR3 sequence (DNA): TGTGCCAGCAGCTCCCTACCAGGTTACGAGCAGTACTTC. The entire variable domain, with the rest obtained from reference TRBV7-2 and TRBJ2-7, is as follows: GAGVSQSPSNKVTEKGKDVELRCDPISGHTALYWYRQSLGQGLEFLIYFQGNSAPDKSGLPSDRFSAERTGGSVSTLTIQRTQQEDSAVYLCASSSLPGYEQYFGPGTRLTVT.